This TCR beta chain comes out of a study of Ad26.COV2.S vaccination and SARS-CoV-2 variants. In the study overall: The study gave Ad26.COV2.S intramuscularly, once or twice 56 days apart.

Repertoires were generated with immunoSEQ multiplex PCR, while TCRdb's copy carries only in-frame clones and drops some. The data hold 450,000 to 550,000 clones, with around 89% observed a single time. General study points: Total responses of T cells may have been underestimated by the analyses of TCR breadth and depth.

A word on this clone: What it recognizes is unknown.

The treatment here: 15 to 20 received Ad26.COV2.S at low or high dose, single or two shots; about 5 received placebo; per-sample allocation not given. Collection of samples fell on day 63 after the first vaccine or placebo injection. The length of the CDR3 is 13 residues. Trimming took 5 bases from V and 2 from J, leaving 7 bases between them. This TCR derives from a person aged 18 to 59 who received the Ad26.COV2.S COVID-19 vaccine or a placebo. V usage is TRBV12-3 or TRBV12-4 and J usage is TRBJ1-3; unclear D gene. The material sequenced was peripheral blood, taken in a trial of Ad26.COV2.S vaccine versus placebo. CDR3 DNA sequence: TGTGCCAGCAGTCCTCTACCTGGAAACACCATATATTTT. Translating it yields CASSPLPGNTIYF.